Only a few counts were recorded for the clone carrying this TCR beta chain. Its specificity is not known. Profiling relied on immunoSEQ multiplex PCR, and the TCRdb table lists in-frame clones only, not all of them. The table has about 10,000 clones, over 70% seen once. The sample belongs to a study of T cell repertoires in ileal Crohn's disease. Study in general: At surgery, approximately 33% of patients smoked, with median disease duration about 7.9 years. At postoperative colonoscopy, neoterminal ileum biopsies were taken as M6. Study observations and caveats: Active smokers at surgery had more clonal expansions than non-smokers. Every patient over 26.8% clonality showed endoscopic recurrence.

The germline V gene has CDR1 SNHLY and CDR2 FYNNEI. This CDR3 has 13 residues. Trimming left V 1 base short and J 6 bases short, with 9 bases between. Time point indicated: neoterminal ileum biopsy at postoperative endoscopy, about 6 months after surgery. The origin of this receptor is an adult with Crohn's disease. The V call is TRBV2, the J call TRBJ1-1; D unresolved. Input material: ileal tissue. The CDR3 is CASSEVRGPEAFF. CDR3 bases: TGTGCCAGCAGTGAAGTGAGAGGCCCTGAAGCTTTCTTT.